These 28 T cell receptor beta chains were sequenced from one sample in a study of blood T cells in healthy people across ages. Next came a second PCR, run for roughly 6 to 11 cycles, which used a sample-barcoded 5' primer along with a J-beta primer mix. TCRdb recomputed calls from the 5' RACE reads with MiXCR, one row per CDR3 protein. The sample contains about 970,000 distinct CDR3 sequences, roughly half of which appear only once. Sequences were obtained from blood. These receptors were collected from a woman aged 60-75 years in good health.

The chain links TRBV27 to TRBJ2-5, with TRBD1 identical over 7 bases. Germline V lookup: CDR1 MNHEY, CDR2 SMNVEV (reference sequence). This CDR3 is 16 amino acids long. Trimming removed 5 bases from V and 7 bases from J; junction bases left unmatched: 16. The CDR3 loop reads CASSPGRPRGSMTQYF. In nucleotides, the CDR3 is TGTGCCAGCAGTCCAGGACGACCCAGGGGGTCAATGACCCAGTACTTC.

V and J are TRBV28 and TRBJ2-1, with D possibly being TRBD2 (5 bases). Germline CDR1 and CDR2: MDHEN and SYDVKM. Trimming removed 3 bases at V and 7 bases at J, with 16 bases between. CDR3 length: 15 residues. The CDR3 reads CASSLGASSPNEQFF. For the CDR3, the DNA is TGTGCCAGCAGTTTGGGAGCTTCTTCCCCAAATGAGCAGTTCTTC.

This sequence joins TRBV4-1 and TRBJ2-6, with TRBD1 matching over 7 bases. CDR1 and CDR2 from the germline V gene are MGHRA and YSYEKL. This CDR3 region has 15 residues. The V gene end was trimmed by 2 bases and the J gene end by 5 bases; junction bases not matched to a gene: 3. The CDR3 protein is CASSQPTGRANVLTF. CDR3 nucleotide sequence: TGCGCCAGCAGCCAACCGACAGGGAGGGCCAACGTCCTGACTTTC.

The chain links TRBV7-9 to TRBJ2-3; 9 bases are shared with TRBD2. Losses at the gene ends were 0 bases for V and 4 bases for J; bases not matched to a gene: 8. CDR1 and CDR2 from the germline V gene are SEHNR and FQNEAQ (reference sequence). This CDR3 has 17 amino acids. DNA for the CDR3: TGTGCCAGCAGCTTAGCCGTTCTGCGGGAGGGGGCAGATACGCAGTATTTT. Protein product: CASSLAVLREGADTQYF. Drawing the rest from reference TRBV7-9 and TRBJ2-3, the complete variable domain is DTGVSQNPRHKITKRGQNVTFRCDPISEHNRLYWYRQTLGQGPEFLTYFQNEAQLEKSRLLSDRFSAERPKGSFSTLEIQRTEQGDSAMYLCASSLAVLREGADTQYFGPGTRLTVL.

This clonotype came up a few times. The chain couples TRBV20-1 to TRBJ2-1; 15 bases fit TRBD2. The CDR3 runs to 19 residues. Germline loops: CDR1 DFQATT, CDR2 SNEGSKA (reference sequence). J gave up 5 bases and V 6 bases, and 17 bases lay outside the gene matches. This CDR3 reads CSAPAFGLAGGPGDNEQFF. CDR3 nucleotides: TGCAGTGCCCCGGCCTTCGGACTAGCGGGAGGGCCTGGGGACAATGAGCAGTTCTTC.

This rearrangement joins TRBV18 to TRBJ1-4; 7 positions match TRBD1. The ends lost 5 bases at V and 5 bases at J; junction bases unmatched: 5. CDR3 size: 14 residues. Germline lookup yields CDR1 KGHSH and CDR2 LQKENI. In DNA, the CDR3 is TGTGCCAGCTCAAATGGACAGGACAATGAAAAACTGTTTTTT. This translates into CASSNGQDNEKLFF.

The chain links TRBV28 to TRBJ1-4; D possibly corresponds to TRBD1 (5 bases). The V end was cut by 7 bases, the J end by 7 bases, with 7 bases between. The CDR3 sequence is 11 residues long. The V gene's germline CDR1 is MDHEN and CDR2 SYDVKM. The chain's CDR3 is CASNGGEKLFF. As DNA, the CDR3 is TGTGCCAGCAACGGGGGTGAAAAACTGTTTTTT.

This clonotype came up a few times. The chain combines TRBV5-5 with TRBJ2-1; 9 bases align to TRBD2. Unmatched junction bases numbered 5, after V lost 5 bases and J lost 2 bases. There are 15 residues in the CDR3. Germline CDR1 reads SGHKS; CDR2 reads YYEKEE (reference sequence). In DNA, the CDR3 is TGTGCCAGCAGTCCGGGACTAGCTACCTACAATGAGCAGTTCTTC. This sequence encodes CASSPGLATYNEQFF.

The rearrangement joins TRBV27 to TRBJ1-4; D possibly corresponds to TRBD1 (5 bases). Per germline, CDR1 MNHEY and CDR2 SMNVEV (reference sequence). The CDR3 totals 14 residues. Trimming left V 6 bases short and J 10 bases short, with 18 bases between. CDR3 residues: CASSGTVSLGKLFF. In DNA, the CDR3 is TGTGCCAGCAGCGGGACCGTTTCGCTTGGAAAACTGTTTTTT.

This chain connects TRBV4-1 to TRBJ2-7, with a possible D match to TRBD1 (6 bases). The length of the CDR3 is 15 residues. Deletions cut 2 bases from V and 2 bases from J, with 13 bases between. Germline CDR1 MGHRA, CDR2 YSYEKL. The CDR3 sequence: CASSQKMGATYEQYF. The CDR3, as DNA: TGCGCCAGCAGCCAAAAGATGGGGGCCACCTACGAGCAGTACTTC.

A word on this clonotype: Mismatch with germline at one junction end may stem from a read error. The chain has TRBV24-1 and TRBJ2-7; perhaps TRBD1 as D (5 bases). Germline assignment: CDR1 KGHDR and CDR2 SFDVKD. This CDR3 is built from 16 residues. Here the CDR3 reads CATSDLRGNPYNEQYF. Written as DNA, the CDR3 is TGTGCCACCAGCGATTTAAGGGGAAATCCCTACAATGAGCAGTACTTC.

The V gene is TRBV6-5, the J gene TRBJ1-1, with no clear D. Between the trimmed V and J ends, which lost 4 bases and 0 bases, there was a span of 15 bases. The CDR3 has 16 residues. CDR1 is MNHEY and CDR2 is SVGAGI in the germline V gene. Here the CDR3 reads CASSSETAVMNTEAFF. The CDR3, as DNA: TGTGCCAGCAGTTCCGAAACCGCGGTTATGAACACTGAAGCTTTCTTT.

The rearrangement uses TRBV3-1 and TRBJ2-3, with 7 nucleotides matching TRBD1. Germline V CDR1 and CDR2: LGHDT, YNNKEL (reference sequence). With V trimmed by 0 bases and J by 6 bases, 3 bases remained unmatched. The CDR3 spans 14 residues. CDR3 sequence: CASSQDTRGDTQYF. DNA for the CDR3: TGTGCCAGCAGCCAAGATACCAGGGGGGATACGCAGTATTTT.

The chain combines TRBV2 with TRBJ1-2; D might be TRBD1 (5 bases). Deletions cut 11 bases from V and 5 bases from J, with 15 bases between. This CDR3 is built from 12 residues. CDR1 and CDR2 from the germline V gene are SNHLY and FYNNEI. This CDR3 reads CAGLSGLYGYTF. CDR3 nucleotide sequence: TGTGCCGGACTGTCAGGGTTGTATGGCTACACCTTC.

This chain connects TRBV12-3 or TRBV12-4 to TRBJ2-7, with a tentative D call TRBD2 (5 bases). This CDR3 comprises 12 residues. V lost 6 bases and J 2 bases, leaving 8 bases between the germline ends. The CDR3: CASRADTYEQYF. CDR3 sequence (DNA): TGTGCCAGCAGAGCGGATACCTACGAGCAGTACTTC.

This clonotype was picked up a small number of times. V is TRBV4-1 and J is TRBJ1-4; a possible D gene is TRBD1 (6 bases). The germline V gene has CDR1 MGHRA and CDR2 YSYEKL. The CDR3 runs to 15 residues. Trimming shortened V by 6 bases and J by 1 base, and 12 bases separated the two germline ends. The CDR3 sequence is CASRYRVGTNEKLFF. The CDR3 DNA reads TGCGCCAGCAGATACAGGGTTGGAACTAATGAAAAACTGTTTTTT.

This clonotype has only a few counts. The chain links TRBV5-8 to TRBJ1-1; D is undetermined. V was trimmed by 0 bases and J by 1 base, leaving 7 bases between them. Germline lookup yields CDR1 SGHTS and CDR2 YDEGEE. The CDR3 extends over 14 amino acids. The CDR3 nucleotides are TGTGCCAGCAGCTTGGGGGTTGGGAACACTGAAGCTTTCTTT. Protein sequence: CASSLGVGNTEAFF.

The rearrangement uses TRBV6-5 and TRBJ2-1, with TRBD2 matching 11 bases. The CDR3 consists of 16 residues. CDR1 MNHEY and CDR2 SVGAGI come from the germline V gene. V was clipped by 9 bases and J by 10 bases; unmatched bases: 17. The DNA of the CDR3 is TGTGCCAGTACTCGTATAACTAGCGGGAGTGGTAGAGAGCAGTTCTTC. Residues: CASTRITSGSGREQFF.

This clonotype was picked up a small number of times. CDR3 protein: CASSRAVVETQYF. As DNA, the CDR3 is TGTGCCAGCAGCCGGGCGGTCGTGGAGACCCAGTACTTC. V usage is TRBV14 and J usage is TRBJ2-5; D not resolved. Trimming removed 4 bases from V and 5 bases from J, with 11 bases in between. The CDR3 totals 13 residues. In germline, CDR1 is SGHDN, CDR2 FVKESK.

This CDR3 is CASSPINRQGGYEQYF. The DNA of the CDR3 is TGTGCCAGCAGCCCTATAAATCGACAGGGAGGCTACGAGCAGTACTTC. V is TRBV11-2 and J is TRBJ2-7; D is possibly TRBD1 (7 bases). Germline CDR1 SGHAT, CDR2 FQNNGV. The CDR3 is 16 residues long. V gave up 5 bases and J gave up 3 bases, with 20 bases separating them. Filled out from reference TRBV11-2 and TRBJ2-7, the complete variable domain reads EAGVAQSPRYKIIEKRQSVAFWCNPISGHATLYWYQQILGQGPKLLIQFQNNGVVDDSQLPKDRFSAERLKGVDSTLKIQPAKLEDSAVYLCASSPINRQGGYEQYFGPGTRLTVT.

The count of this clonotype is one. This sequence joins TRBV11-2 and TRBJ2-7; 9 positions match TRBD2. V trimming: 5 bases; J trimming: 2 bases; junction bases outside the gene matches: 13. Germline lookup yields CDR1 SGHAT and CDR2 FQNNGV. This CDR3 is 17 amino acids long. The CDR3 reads CASSTAYGTSRPYEQYF. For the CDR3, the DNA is TGTGCCAGCAGCACCGCGTACGGGACTAGCCGTCCCTACGAGCAGTACTTC. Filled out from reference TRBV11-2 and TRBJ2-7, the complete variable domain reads EAGVAQSPRYKIIEKRQSVAFWCNPISGHATLYWYQQILGQGPKLLIQFQNNGVVDDSQLPKDRFSAERLKGVDSTLKIQPAKLEDSAVYLCASSTAYGTSRPYEQYFGPGTRLTVT.

The CDR3 nucleotides are TGTGCCAGCAGCGACCGGGACAGGGGGCGGTACTCTGGGGCCAACGTCCTGACTTTC. It codes for CASSDRDRGRYSGANVLTF. V and J are TRBV9 and TRBJ2-6; 12 bases map to TRBD1. Trimming at V came to 3 bases and at J to 0 bases, leaving 7 bases not matched to a gene. Germline V lookup: CDR1 SGDLS, CDR2 YYNGEE. CDR3 size: 19 residues.

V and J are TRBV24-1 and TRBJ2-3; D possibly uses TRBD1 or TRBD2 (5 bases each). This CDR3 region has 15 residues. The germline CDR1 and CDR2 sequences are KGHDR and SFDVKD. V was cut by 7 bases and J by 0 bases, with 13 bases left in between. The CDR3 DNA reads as TGTGCCACCAGCTCCCAGAGGGGAAGCACAGATACGCAGTATTTT. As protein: CATSSQRGSTDTQYF.

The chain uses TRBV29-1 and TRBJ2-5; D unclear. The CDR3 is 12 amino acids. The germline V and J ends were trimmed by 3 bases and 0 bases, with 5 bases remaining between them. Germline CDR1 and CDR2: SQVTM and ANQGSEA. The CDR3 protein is CSVEANQETQYF. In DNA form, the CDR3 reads TGCAGCGTTGAGGCCAACCAAGAGACCCAGTACTTC.

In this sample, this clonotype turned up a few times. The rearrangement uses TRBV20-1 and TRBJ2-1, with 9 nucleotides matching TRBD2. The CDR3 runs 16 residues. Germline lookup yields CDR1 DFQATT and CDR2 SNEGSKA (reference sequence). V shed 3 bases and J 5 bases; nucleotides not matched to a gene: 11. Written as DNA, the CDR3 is TGCAGTGCTAGCCCCCCAAGGCGGGGGGGGCACAATGAGCAGTTCTTC. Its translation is CSASPPRRGGHNEQFF.

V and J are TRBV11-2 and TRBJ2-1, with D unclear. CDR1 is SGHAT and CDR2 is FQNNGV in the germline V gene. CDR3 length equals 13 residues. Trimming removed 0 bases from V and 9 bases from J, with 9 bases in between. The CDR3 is CASSLDQVFEQFF. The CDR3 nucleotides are TGTGCCAGCAGCTTAGATCAGGTCTTTGAGCAGTTCTTC.

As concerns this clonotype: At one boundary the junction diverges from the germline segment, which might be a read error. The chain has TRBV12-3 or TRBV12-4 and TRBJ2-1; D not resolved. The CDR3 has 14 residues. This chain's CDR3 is CVSSYSIRPNEQFF. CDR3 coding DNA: TGTGTCAGCAGTTACTCTATCCGACCGAATGAGCAGTTCTTC.

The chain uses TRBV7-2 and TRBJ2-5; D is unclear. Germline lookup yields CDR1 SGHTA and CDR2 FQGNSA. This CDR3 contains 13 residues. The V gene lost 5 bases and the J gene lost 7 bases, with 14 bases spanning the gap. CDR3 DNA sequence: TGTGCCAGCAGCGTACTATGGGCCGGGACCCAGTACTTC. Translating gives CASSVLWAGTQYF. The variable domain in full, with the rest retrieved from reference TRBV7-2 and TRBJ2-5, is GAGVSQSPSNKVTEKGKDVELRCDPISGHTALYWYRQSLGQGLEFLIYFQGNSAPDKSGLPSDRFSAERTGGSVSTLTIQRTQQEDSAVYLCASSVLWAGTQYFGPGTRLLVL.